Shown below are 8 T cell receptor beta chains from a single sample sequenced in a study of blood T cell repertoires in COVID-19 (TCRdb year 2020). Libraries were constructed by the immunoSEQ multiplex PCR assay. What TCRdb holds here is the immuneACCESS table cut down to in-frame rearrangements. Part of the clones is not present; checked against another copy, under half of the missing clones reflect an unresolved V gene, and the others are unexplained. The sample records fewer than 250,000 clones, 80% to 90% of which are singletons. The top ten constitute about 4.1% of the sample. What was sequenced was PBMCs or T cells enriched from blood (not recorded which). These receptors were obtained from a woman in her thirties or forties with acute COVID-19.

V and J are TRBV7-3 and TRBJ2-7; 7 bases fit TRBD2. The CDR3 spans 15 residues. After removal of 5 bases from V and 2 bases from J, the junction contained 9 bases not matched to a gene. CDR1 SGHTA and CDR2 FQGTGA come from the germline V gene. The CDR3 DNA reads TGTGCCAGCAGCCCCTCGGGAGGAATGCCCTACGAGCAGTACTTC. Encoded protein: CASSPSGGMPYEQYF.

The rearrangement links TRBV10-3 to TRBJ1-6; TRBD1 is a possible D gene (5 bases). This CDR3 has 13 residues. The germline V gene has CDR1 ENHRY and CDR2 SYGVKD. Trimming removed 9 bases from V and 7 bases from J, with 13 bases in between. The CDR3 DNA reads as TGTGCCATTCGCGGGGCTAGAAATTCACCCCTCCACTTT. Its translation: CAIRGARNSPLHF.

The chain uses TRBV11-2 and TRBJ2-1; D may be TRBD2 (6 bases). The CDR3 has 12 residues. Germline V gene lookup returns CDR1 SGHAT and CDR2 FQNNGV. V dropped 5 bases and J dropped 10 bases, with 12 bases sitting between them. CDR3 DNA: TGTGCCAGCAGCGGGGGACTCCAAGAGCAGTTCTTC. Protein: CASSGGLQEQFF.

This chain connects TRBV28 to TRBJ1-5, with TRBD1 matching 7 bases. The CDR3 spans 14 residues. V was clipped by 5 bases and J by 5 bases; unmatched bases: 6. Looked up from germline, CDR1 is MDHEN and CDR2 is SYDVKM. CDR3 protein: CASSRDSTDQPQHF. CDR3 DNA: TGTGCCAGCAGTCGGGACAGCACCGATCAGCCCCAGCATTTT.

V gene TRBV18 combines with J gene TRBJ1-2, with no clear D. CDR1 is KGHSH, CDR2 LQKENI, per germline. Trimming stripped 3 bases from V and 3 bases from J, with 14 bases between. This CDR3 contains 15 residues. The chain's CDR3 is CASSPATRADYGYTF. CDR3 in DNA: TGTGCCAGCTCACCCGCGACGAGGGCGGACTATGGCTACACCTTC.

The chain combines TRBV28 with TRBJ2-6; weak D call: TRBD1 (6 bases). The ends were cut back, 3 bases at V and 0 bases at J, with 18 bases in the middle. The CDR3 has 19 amino acids. Germline V CDR1 and CDR2: MDHEN, SYDVKM. CDR3 in DNA: TGTGCCAGCAGTTTCCGACCCGGGACACGATACTCTGGGGCCAACGTCCTGACTTTC. Translation: CASSFRPGTRYSGANVLTF.

The chain combines TRBV11-2 with TRBJ2-1; weak D call: TRBD2 (6 bases). V gave up 4 bases and J gave up 0 bases, with 16 bases separating them. CDR1 is SGHAT, CDR2 FQNNGV, per germline. CDR3 size: 17 residues. CDR3 in DNA: TGTGCCAGCAGCTCGGGTCCTAGCGTGAGCTCCTACAATGAGCAGTTCTTC. This encodes CASSSGPSVSSYNEQFF.

The chain joins TRBV2 to TRBJ2-7; 7 bases are a match to TRBD1. This CDR3 has 14 amino acids. Trimming at V came to 6 bases and at J to 0 bases, leaving 5 bases not matched to a gene. The germline V gene encodes CDR1 SNHLY and CDR2 FYNNEI. The CDR3 loop reads CASRNQGVSYEQYF. CDR3 nucleotide sequence: TGTGCCAGCAGAAATCAGGGGGTCTCCTACGAGCAGTACTTC.